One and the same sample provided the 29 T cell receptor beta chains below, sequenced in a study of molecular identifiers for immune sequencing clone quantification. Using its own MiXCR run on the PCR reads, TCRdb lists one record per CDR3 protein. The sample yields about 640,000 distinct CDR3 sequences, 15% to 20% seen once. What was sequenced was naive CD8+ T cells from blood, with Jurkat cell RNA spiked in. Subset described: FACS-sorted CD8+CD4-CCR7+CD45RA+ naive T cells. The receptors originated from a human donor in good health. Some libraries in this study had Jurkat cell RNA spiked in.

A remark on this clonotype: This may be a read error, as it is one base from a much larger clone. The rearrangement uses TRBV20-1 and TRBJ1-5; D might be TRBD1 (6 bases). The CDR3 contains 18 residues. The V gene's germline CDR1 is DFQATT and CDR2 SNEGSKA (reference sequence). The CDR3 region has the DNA TGCAGTTCTAGAGAGAGGTGGGGGACTGGCAGGGGCGTTCAGCCCCAGCATTTT. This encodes CSSRERWGTGRGVQPQHF.

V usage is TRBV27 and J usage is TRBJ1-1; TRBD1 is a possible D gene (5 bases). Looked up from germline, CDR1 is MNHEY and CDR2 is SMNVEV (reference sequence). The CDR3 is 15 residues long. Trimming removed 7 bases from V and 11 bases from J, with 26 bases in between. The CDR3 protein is CASTASPLYGARAFF. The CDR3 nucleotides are TGTGCCAGCACAGCTTCACCCCTATACGGGGCGCGGGCTTTCTTT.

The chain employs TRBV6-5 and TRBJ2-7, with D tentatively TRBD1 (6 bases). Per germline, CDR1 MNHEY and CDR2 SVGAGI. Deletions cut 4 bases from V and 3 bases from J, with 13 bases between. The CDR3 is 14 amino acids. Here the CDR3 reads CASSLGDTVYEQYF. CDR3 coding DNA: TGTGCCAGCAGTTTAGGGGACACCGTCTACGAGCAGTACTTC.

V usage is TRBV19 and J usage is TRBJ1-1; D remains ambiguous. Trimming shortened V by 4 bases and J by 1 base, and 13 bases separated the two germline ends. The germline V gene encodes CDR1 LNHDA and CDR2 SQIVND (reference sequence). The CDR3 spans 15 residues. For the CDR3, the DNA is TGTGCCAGTAGTAGAGACCGGGCTTCGAACACTGAAGCTTTCTTT. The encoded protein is CASSRDRASNTEAFF.

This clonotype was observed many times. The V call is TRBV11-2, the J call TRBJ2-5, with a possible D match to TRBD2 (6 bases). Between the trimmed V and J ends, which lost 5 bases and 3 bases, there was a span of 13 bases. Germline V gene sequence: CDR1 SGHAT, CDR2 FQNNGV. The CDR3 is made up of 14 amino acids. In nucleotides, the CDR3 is TGTGCCAGCAGCCTAGGGACTGGGGAAGAGACCCAGTACTTC. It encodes CASSLGTGEETQYF.

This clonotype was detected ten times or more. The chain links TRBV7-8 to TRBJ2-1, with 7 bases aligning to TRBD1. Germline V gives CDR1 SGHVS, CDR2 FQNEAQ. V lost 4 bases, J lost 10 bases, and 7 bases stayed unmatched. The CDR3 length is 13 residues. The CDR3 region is CASSSDRVTEQFF. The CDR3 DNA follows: TGTGCCAGCAGCTCCGACAGGGTAACGGAGCAGTTCTTC.

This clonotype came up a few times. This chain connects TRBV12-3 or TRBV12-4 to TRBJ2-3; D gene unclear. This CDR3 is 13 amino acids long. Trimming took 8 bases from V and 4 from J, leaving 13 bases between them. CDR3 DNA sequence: TGTGCCAGCGCTCGTGTGTGGTCAGATACGCAGTATTTT. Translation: CASARVWSDTQYF.

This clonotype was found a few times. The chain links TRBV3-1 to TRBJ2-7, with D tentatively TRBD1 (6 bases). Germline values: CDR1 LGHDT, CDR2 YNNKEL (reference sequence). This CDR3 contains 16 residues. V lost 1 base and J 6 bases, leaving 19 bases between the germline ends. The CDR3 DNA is TGTGCCAGCAGCCAAGGAACAGGGTTGAGGTTGGGCGAGCAGTACTTC. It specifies CASSQGTGLRLGEQYF.

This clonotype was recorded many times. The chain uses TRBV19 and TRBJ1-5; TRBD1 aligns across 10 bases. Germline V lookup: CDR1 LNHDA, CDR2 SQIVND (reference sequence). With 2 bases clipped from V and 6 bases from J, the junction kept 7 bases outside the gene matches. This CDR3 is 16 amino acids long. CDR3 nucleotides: TGTGCCAGTAGTATAAGAGGGGACAGGGGACGTCAGCCCCAGCATTTT. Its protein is CASSIRGDRGRQPQHF.

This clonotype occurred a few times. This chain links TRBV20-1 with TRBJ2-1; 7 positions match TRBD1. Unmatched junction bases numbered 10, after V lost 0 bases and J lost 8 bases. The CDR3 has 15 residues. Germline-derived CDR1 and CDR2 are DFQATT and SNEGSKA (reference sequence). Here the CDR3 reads CSARDSQGVYYEQFF. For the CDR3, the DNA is TGCAGTGCTAGAGATTCCCAGGGGGTGTATTATGAGCAGTTCTTC.

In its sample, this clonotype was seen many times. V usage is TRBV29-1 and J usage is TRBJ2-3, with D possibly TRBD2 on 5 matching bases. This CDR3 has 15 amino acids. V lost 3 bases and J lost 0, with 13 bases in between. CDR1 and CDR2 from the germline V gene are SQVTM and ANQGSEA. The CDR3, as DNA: TGCAGCGTTGACGGGGAGCTGCCTAGCACAGATACGCAGTATTTT. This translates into CSVDGELPSTDTQYF.

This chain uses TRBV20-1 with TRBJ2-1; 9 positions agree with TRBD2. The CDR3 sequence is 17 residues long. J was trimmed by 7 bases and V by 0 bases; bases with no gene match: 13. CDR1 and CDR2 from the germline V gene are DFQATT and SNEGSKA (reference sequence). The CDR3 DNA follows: TGCAGTGCTAGAGATCATTTTCGCGGGAGGGGTTTTAATGAGCAGTTCTTC. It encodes CSARDHFRGRGFNEQFF.

The CDR3 bases are TGTGCCAGCAGCCACGGGACAGGGGCTGGCTACACCTTC. Translated: CASSHGTGAGYTF. The chain carries TRBV27 and TRBJ1-2; 10 bases are a match to TRBD1. The CDR3 consists of 13 residues. Germline V lookup: CDR1 MNHEY, CDR2 SMNVEV (reference sequence). V dropped 6 bases and J dropped 7; count of bases not matched to a gene: 5.

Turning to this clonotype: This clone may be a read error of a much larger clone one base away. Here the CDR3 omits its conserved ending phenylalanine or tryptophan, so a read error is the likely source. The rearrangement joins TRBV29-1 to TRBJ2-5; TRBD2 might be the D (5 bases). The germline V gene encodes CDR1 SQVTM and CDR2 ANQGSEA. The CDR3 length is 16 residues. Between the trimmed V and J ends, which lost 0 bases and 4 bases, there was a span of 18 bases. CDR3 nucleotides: TGCAGCGTTGAAGAACCCCCAAGTGGTCGGGGAGAGACCCAGTACCTC. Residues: CSVEEPPSGRGETQYL.

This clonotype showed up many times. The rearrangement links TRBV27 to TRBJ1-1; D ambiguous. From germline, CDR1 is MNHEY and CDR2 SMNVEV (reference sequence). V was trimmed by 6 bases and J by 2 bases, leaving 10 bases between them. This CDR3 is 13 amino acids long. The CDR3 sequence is CASSPALNTEAFF. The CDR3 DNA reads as TGTGCCAGCAGCCCGGCCCTAAACACTGAAGCTTTCTTT.

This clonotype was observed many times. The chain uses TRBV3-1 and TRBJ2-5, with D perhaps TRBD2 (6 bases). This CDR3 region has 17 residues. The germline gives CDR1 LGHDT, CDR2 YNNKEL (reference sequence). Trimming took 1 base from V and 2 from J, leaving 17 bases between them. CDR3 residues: CASSQGVSGNAQETQYF. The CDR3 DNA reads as TGTGCCAGCAGCCAAGGGGTTAGCGGCAACGCACAAGAGACCCAGTACTTC.

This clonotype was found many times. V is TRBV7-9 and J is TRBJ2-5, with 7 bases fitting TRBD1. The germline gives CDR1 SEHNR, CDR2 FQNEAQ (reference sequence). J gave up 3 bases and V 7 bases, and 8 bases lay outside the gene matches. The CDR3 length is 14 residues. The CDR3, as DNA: TGTGCCAGCACCCTGGGACAGAACGAAGAGACCCAGTACTTC. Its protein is CASTLGQNEETQYF. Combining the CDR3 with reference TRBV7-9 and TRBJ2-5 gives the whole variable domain DTGVSQNPRHKITKRGQNVTFRCDPISEHNRLYWYRQTLGQGPEFLTYFQNEAQLEKSRLLSDRFSAERPKGSFSTLEIQRTEQGDSAMYLCASTLGQNEETQYFGPGTRLLVL.

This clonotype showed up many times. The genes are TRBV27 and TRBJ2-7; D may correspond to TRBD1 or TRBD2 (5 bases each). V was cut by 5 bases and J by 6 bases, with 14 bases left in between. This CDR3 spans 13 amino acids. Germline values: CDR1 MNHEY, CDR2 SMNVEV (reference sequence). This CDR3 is CASSRGIGTEQYF. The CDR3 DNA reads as TGTGCCAGCAGTCGGGGTATCGGGACCGAGCAGTACTTC.

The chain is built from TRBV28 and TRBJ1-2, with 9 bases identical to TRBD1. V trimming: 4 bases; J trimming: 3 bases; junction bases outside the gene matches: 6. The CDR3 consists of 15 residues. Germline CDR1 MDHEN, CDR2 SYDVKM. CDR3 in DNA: TGTGCCAGCAGTTCACAGGGGGCGCGTTACTATGGCTACACCTTC. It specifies CASSSQGARYYGYTF.

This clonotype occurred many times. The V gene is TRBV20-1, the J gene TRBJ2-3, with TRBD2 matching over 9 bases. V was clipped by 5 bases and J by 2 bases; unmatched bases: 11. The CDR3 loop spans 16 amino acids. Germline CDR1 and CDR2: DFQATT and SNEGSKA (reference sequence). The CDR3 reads CSAPPESGGPTDTQYF. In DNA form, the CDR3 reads TGCAGTGCTCCACCAGAGAGCGGGGGGCCCACAGATACGCAGTATTTT.

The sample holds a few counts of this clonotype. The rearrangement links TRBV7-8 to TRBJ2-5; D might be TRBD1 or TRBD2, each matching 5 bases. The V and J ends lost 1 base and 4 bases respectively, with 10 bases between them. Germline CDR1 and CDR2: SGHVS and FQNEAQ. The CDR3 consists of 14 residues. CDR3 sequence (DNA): TGTGCCAGCAGCTTAGGGGGGTTGGGAGAGACCCAGTACTTC. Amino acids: CASSLGGLGETQYF.

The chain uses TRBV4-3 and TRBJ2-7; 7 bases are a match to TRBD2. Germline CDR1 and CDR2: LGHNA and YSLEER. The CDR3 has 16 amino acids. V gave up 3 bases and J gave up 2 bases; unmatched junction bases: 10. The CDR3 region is CASSQGLGRETYEQYF. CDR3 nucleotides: TGCGCCAGCAGCCAGGGGCTGGGGCGGGAGACCTACGAGCAGTACTTC.

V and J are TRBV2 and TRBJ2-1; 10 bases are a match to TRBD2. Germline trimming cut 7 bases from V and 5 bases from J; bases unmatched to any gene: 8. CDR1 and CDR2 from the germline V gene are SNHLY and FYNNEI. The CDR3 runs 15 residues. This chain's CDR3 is CASTSLAGPDNEQFF. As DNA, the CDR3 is TGTGCCAGCACATCACTAGCGGGGCCAGACAATGAGCAGTTCTTC.

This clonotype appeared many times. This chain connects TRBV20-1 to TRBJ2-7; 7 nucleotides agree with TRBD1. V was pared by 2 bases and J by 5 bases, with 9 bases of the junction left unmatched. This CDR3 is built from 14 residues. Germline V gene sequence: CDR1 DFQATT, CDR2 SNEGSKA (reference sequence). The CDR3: CSARSARGSHEQYF. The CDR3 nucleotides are TGCAGTGCTAGATCCGCCAGGGGGAGTCACGAGCAGTACTTC.

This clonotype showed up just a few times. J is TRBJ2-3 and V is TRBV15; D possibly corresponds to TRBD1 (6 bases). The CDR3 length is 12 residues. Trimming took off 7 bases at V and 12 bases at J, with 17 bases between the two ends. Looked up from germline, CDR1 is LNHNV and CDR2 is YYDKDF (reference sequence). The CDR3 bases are TGTGCCACCACCTTGCCCAGGGGCCACCAGTATTTT. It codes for CATTLPRGHQYF.

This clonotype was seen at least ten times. This CDR3 is CASRSFGGTDTQYF. The CDR3 DNA follows: TGTGCCAGCAGGTCCTTCGGGGGCACAGATACGCAGTATTTT. The chain uses TRBV28 and TRBJ2-3; perhaps TRBD2 as D (5 bases). The CDR3 covers 14 residues. V was pared by 6 bases and J by 1 base, with 11 bases between. CDR1 and CDR2 (germline): MDHEN, SYDVKM. The whole variable domain, filled in from reference TRBV28 and TRBJ2-3, reads DVKVTQSSRYLVKRTGEKVFLECVQDMDHENMFWYRQDPGLGLRLIYFSYDVKMKEKGDIPEGYSVSREKKERFSLILESASTNQTSMYLCASRSFGGTDTQYFGPGTRLTVL.

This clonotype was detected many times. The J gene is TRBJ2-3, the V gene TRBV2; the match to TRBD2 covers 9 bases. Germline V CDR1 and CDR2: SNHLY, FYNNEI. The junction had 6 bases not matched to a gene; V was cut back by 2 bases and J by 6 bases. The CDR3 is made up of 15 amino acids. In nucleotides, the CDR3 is TGTGCCAGCAGTGAACTAGCGGGGAGTCTTGATACGCAGTATTTT. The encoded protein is CASSELAGSLDTQYF.

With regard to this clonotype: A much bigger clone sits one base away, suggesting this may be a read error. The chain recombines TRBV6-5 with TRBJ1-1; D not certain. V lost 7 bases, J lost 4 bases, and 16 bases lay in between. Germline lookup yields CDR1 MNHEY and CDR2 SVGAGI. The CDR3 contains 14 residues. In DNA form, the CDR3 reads TGTGCCAGCACTCCCAGCACGACGGGCACTGAAGCTTTCTTT. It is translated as CASTPSTTGTEAFF.

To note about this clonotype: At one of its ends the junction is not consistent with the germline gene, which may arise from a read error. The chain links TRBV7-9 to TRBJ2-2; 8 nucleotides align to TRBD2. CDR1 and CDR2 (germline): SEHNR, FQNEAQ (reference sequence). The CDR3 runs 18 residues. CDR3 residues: CASSSGGGTLTITGELLF. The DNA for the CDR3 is TGTGCCAGCAGCTCGGGCGGGGGGACATTAACCATCACCGGGGAGCTGCTTTTT.